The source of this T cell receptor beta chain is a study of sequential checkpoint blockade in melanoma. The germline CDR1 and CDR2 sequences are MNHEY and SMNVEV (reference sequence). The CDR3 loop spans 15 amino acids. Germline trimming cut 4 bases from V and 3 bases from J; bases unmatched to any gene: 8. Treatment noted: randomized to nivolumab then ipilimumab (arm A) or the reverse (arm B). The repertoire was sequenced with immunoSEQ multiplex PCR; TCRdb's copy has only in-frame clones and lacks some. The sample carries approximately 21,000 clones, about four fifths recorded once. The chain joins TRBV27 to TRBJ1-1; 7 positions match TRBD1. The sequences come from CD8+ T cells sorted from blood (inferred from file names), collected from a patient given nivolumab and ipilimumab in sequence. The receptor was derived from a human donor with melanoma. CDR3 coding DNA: TGTGCCAGCAGTTCCCCGCGAGGACAGGACACTGAAGCTTTCTTT. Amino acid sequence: CASSSPRGQDTEAFF.